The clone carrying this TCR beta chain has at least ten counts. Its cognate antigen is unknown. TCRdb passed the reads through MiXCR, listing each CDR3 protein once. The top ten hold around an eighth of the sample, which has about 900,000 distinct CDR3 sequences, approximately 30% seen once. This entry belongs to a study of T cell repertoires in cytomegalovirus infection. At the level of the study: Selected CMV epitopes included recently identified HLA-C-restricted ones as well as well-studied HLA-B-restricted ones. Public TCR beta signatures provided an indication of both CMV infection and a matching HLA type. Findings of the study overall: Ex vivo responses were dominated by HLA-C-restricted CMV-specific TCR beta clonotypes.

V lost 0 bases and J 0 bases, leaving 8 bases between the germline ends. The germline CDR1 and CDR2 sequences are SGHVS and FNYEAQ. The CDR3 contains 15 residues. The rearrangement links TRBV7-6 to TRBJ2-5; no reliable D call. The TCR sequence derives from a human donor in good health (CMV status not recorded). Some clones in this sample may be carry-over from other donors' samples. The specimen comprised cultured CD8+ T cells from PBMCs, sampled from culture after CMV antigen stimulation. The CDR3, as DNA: TGTGCCAGCAGCTTAGCGGCTACCTACCAAGAGACCCAGTACTTC. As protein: CASSLAATYQETQYF.